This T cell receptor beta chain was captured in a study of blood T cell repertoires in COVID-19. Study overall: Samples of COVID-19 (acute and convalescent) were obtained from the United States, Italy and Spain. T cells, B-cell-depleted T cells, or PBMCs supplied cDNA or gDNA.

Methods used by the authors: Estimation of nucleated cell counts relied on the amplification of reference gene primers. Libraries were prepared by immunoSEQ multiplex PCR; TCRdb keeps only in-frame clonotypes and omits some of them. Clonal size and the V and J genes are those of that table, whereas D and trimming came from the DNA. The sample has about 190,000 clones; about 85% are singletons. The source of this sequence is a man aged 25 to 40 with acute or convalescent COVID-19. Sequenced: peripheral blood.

Here the CDR3 DNA reads TGTGCCAGCAGCGTAGTTGGTAGCGGGAGAAATGAGCAGTTCTTC. Translation: CASSVVGSGRNEQFF. The chain joins TRBV9 to TRBJ2-1; 9 bases agree with TRBD2. The V gene end was trimmed by 0 bases and the J gene end by 7 bases; junction bases not matched to a gene: 5. The germline V gene has CDR1 SGDLS and CDR2 YYNGEE. The CDR3 runs 15 residues.